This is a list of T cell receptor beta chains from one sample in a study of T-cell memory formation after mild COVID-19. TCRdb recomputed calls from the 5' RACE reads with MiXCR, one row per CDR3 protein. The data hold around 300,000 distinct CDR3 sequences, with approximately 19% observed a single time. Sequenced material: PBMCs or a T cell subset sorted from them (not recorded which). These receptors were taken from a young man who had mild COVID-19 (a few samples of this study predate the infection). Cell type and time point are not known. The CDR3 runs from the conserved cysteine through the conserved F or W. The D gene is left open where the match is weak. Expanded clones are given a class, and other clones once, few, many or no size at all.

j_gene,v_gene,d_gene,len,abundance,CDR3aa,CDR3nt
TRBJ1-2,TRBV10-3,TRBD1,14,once,CATIADRGTYGYTF,TGTGCCACCATAGCGGACAGGGGCACCTATGGCTACACCTTC
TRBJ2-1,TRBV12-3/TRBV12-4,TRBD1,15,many,CASAHWDRAYNEQFF,TGTGCCAGCGCACATTGGGACAGGGCCTACAATGAGCAGTTCTTC
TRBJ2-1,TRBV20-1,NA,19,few,CSARVIMGTTSRSYNEQFF,TGCAGTGCTAGAGTCATCATGGGCACTACGAGCCGCTCCTACAATGAGCAGTTCTTC
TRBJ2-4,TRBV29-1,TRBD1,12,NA,CSGGQGANIQYF,TGCAGCGGCGGACAGGGGGCGAACATTCAGTACTTC
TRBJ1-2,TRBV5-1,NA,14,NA,CASSSGGRGGGYTF,TGCGCCAGCAGCTCCGGGGGCCGGGGTGGTGGCTACACCTTC
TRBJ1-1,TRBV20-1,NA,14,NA,CSQFGRGRIAEAFF,TGCAGCCAGTTCGGCCGAGGGCGCATCGCTGAAGCTTTCTTT
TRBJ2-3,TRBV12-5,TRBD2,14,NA,CASGLRGGTDTQYF,TGTGCTAGTGGTTTGCGGGGGGGCACAGATACGCAGTATTTT
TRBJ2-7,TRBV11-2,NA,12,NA,CASSPVGLEQYF,TGTGCCAGCAGCCCCGTCGGGCTGGAGCAGTACTTC
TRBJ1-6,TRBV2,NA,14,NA,CASSEGGARSPLHF,TGTGCCAGCAGTGAGGGGGGGGCACGGTCACCCCTCCACTTT
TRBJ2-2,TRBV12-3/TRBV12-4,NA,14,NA,CASSSGTAIGELFF,TGTGCCAGCAGTTCCGGGACCGCTATAGGGGAGCTGTTTTTT
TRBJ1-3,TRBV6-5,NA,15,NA,CASSYDSSPGNTIYF,TGTGCCAGCAGTTACGACAGTTCACCTGGAAACACCATATATTTT